This T cell receptor beta chain stems from a study of cytomegalovirus exposure and HLA in healthy donors (dated by TCRdb to 2016 to 2017). With regard to the full study: An earlier analysis of some 600 of the donors reported 276 Gb of sequence data and 95 million to 140 million unique TCR beta sequences obtained from 150 million to 200 million T cells. Around 300 gigabases of sequencing data and approximately 85 million unique TCR sequences were included in an early release covering over 600 HLA-typed donors. The genetic ancestry cluster associated with self-reported Caucasian donors included 70% to 85% of the roughly 410 genotyped donors. The study was designed to test whether signatures of past pathogen exposure could be identified by cataloging public T cell receptors. Using immunosequencing, the study profiled T cell repertoires from approximately 700 subjects and related those repertoires to cytomegalovirus serostatus. Besides the first cohort of roughly 640 subjects, a separate validation cohort made up of 120 or so different subjects was used. The study combined high-throughput TCR immunosequencing, statistical association of individual TCRs with disease status, and machine learning to predict cytomegalovirus infection status. To study patterns of TCR occurrence, a later analysis re-analyzed previously published TCR beta repertoires from 666 donors and added high-resolution HLA genotyping. Rather than using new phenotypic data, the later analysis identified candidate immune exposures from TCR beta sequences and from how often those sequences occurred across donors. To decide whether each TCR beta V gene segment behaved as functional or pseudogenic, an earlier analysis of fewer than 750 of the donors relied on high-throughput TCR beta sequencing. Donor age, sex, ethnicity and CMV serostatus were compiled together with the repertoire data. Genome-wide SNP genotypes for about 65% of the roughly 670 donors were used in a later genetic analysis, which treated that subset as a discovery cohort. All discovery cohort repertoires had been generated using a single sequencing platform. Both class I and class II loci were covered by HLA typing, at four-digit resolution. The number of donors typed differed by locus, with 629-630 for A, B, C, DRB1 and DQB1, 522 for DQA1, some 570 for DPA1, and around 460 for DPB1. Because of strong linkage in the cohort, roughly five DR-DQ haplotypes were treated as single units for association and clustering. Across 398 genotyped donors of the cohort, an average of approximately 240,000 unique TCR beta nucleotide sequences per donor were sequenced, and roughly a sixth of those sequences were non-productive.

The cohort was made up of 666 healthy bone marrow donors. At the time of sampling, every cohort member was nominally healthy, though immune exposures that went unrecorded were likely present. The donor was CMV seropositive and belonged to the group of 250 to 300 seropositive cohort members. A peripheral blood sample was provided by each donor, and peripheral blood mononuclear cells were used for TCR beta sequencing. The Qiagen DNeasy Blood Extraction Kit was used to extract genomic DNA from the blood cell samples. The protocol used for the library was the immunoSEQ multiplex PCR assay. A mixture of 60 forward primers for TCR Vbeta segments and 13 reverse primers for TCR Jbeta segments was used in the multiplex PCR. Amplification of the CDR3 region of rearranged TCR beta genes was performed with a multiplex PCR assay on genomic DNA. On the Illumina HiSeq System, the amplified TCR beta libraries were sequenced as 87-base-pair reads. The study's processing was this. In a later analysis, tens of millions of unique TCR beta chains were counted across the approximately 670 repertoires, and roughly 11 million of these chains were shared by at least two donors. Raw reads were error-corrected and collapsed into unique sequences with a nearest-neighbor algorithm that merged closely related sequences to remove PCR and sequencing errors. Alignment of CDR3 sequences to IMGT reference sequences was used to assign V, D and J gene segments. For a sequence to be retained, a match of at least six nucleotides to both a V gene segment and a J gene segment was required. Rearrangements were classified as productive when the CDR3 lacked stop codons and remained in frame with V and J, and all other rearrangements were classified as non-productive. CDR3 was defined by IMGT convention, running from the second conserved V-encoded cysteine to the conserved J-encoded phenylalanine. The earlier analysis of fewer than 750 of the donors excluded sequences that lacked an unambiguous match to a single V gene segment. An earlier analysis of about 590 of the donors classified V segments as functional when productive rearrangements were above 56.7% and as segregating when the standard deviation between donors was above 5%. A statistical classification framework was built to diagnose cytomegalovirus status from the catalog of TCR beta chain sequences. In a later analysis, TCR nucleotide sequences were compared against IMGT/GENE-DB human TR gene sequences so that V and J genes could be assigned. Using the TCRdist pipeline, a later analysis assigned CDR3 sequences along with most-parsimonious VDJ recombination scenarios. In a later analysis, each TCR beta chain was defined by its CDR3 amino acid sequence together with its V-gene family, and reads lacking a unique V-gene family were excluded. To address suspected cross-contamination and a sequencing artifact, a later analysis removed around 600 highly shared, low-generation-probability nucleotide sequences. A later analysis calculated a clonal expansion index for each public chain from normalized within-repertoire ranks of inferred template counts. A later analysis computed generation probabilities with a VDJ recombination model fitted to out-of-frame rearrangements, and checked the results against IGoR. A later analysis scored TCR-TCR, TCR-HLA and TCR-CMV co-occurrence with hypergeometric tests, applying a repertoire-size bias correction to TCR pairs. To estimate false discovery rates, a later analysis permuted the HLA or CMV assignments 20 times. In a later analysis, co-occurring TCRs were grouped using DBSCAN, with TCRdist sequence similarity added in when clustering inside HLA-allele-positive subsets. Repertoires with fewer than 30,000 or more than 120,000 public chains were left out of co-occurrence clustering, as were five repertoires with anomalous nucleotide sharing. TCRdb's version of the immuneACCESS table is confined to in-frame rearrangements and falls short of the full clone set. An unresolved V gene accounts for under half of the shortfall where checked; the remainder is of unknown origin. V, J and clone size are those of that table, while D and trimming were read from the DNA. In this sample the table shows 210,000 or so clones, roughly 73% of which occur a single time. The biggest ten clones account for roughly 2% of the sample.

As concerns this clone: Its antigen specificity is not known. It has no much larger one-base neighbor in the sample; base qualities were not kept. The same CDR3 can be traced to other DNA sequences in this sample.

Paper-wide results and their limitations: The classifier was reported to diagnose cytomegalovirus status with high specificity and sensitivity in both the original cohort and the validation cohort. Some IMGT-functional V segments, including TRBV6-2 and TRBV6-3, could not be distinguished by the 87-base-pair reads and were therefore excluded. HLA typing was unavailable for some donors at each locus, so association tests used only the typed subset. A few of the identified cytomegalovirus-associated TCR beta chains were confirmed in vitro to be specific for cytomegalovirus antigens. The presence/absence analyses assumed that sequencing depth was roughly uniform across donors, and that assumption may not be true. Across donors, most TCR sequences were observed very rarely, whereas some public TCRs were present in many individuals. Specific HLA alleles were associated with roughly 17,000 TCR beta sequences at a false discovery rate of 0.05 in a later analysis. The only immune exposure information available for the cohort was CMV serostatus. In a later genetic analysis, fewer N-insertions in productive TCRs were reported among donors in an Asian-associated ancestry cluster than the roughly 710-donor mean. Broadly in line with IMGT annotations, most TCR beta V segments showed up in productive rearrangements about 87% or about 30% of the time in an earlier analysis of 587 of the donors. A later analysis found that most CMV-associated TCR beta chains appeared HLA-restricted, with HLA associations seemingly driven largely by CMV exposure. A later analysis found that HLA-associated TCR beta chains were more clonally expanded and had lower generation probabilities than equally common non-associated chains. A cluster of highly shared sequence variants was judged likely to represent a technical artifact of the sequencing pipeline. A further reported finding was that TCR beta sequences accurately predicted the HLA-A and HLA-B alleles for most subjects in the first cohort. In a later analysis, several top co-occurrence clusters were reported to appear linked to parvovirus B19, influenza, CMV and Epstein-Barr virus. A total of 150 to 200 TCR beta chains were listed by the study as associated with cytomegalovirus. Assigning TCR associations to individual alleles was difficult when HLA alleles, especially DR and DQ, strongly co-occurred. Over 15 rarely observed V segments, including chromosome 9 orphons, were excluded from the earlier analysis of several hundred of the donors because counts were too low. In a later analysis, the rate of TCR association differed among HLA loci, with DRB1 alleles having the most associated TCRs and HLA-C alleles having the fewest. In a later genetic analysis, a missense DCLRE1C variant was associated with V-gene and J-gene trimming of TCR beta chains, and the association was replicated in an independent cohort. Correlated functional status among segregating V segments might reflect linkage disequilibrium, but an unknown experimental factor could not be ruled out. According to the authors, the approach could potentially be generalized to other disease states and immunological phenotypes. Only TCR beta chains were sequenced in this cohort, and the absence of alpha or paired-chain data limited detectable features.

Based on the germline V gene, the CDR1 and CDR2 sequences are MNHNS and SASEGT. Relative to germline, V is 4 bases shorter and J is 0 bases shorter, with 7 bases between their ends. The CDR3, cysteine through phenylalanine, is 14 amino acids long. Only the CDR3 DNA stays, 42 bases, in frame from base 1. Sequences were obtained from PBMCs. This TCR was recovered from a woman aged 25-40 years in good health and CMV-seropositive. The sequence links TRBV6-1 to TRBJ1-5; the D gene assignment is ambiguous. The CDR3 reads as follows: CASSGQYSNQPQHF. The nucleotide sequence is given as TGTGCCAGCAGTGGACAATATAGCAATCAGCCCCAGCATTTT.